Shown below are 8 T cell receptor beta chains from a single sample sequenced in a study of high-grade serous ovarian cancer treatment subgroups. Tumor samples were taken before definitive surgery or chemotherapy. Repertoires were generated with immunoSEQ multiplex PCR, while TCRdb's copy carries only in-frame clones and drops some. The data contain some 27,000 clones, about 88% of them seen just once; the ten biggest clones take up about 2%. Material: tumor tissue. The receptors originated from a human donor with high-grade serous ovarian cancer.

The sample holds a few counts of this clone. J is TRBJ2-7 and V is TRBV19, with D perhaps matching TRBD2 (6 bases). Trimming pared 3 bases from V and 7 bases from J, leaving 13 bases between. Germline V lookup: CDR1 LNHDA, CDR2 SQIVND (reference sequence). The CDR3 consists of 13 residues. CDR3 DNA sequence: TGTGCCAGTAGTATGGTGCTAGCGAGTGAGCAGTACTTC. It encodes CASSMVLASEQYF.

This chain links TRBV18 with TRBJ2-2, with 7 positions matching TRBD2. This CDR3 is built from 15 residues. Trimming took 2 bases from V and 4 from J; bases not matched to a gene: 4. In germline, CDR1 is KGHSH, CDR2 LQKENI. DNA for the CDR3: TGTGCCAGCTCACCAATCTCTAGCGGCACCGGGGAGCTGTTTTTT. This sequence encodes CASSPISSGTGELFF.

CDR3: CASSRQGGGDTEAFF. As DNA, the CDR3 is TGCGCCAGCAGCCGCCAGGGGGGGGGAGACACTGAAGCTTTCTTT. The V gene is TRBV4-1, the J gene TRBJ1-1; 7 nucleotides match TRBD1. The CDR3 covers 15 residues. Trimming removed 4 bases from V and 3 bases from J; junction bases left unmatched: 8. Germline lookup yields CDR1 MGHRA and CDR2 YSYEKL.

The J gene is TRBJ2-5, the V gene TRBV2, with TRBD1 matching over 10 bases. Gene TRBJ2-7 matches the end of the DNA better, so the J call may be wrong. Per the germline V gene, CDR1 is SNHLY and CDR2 is FYNNEI. This CDR3 comprises 15 residues. The CDR3 DNA reads as TGTGCCAGCAGAGATAGGACAGGGGGCTCCTACGAGCAGTACTTC. Residues: CASRDRTGGSYEQYF.

This chain joins TRBV7-2 and TRBJ2-7, with 8 nucleotides matching TRBD1. The CDR3 extends over 14 amino acids. The junction had 5 bases not matched to a gene; V was cut back by 2 bases and J by 5 bases. The V gene's germline CDR1 is SGHTA and CDR2 FQGNSA. The chain's CDR3 is CASSLKGQDDEQYF. The CDR3 DNA reads TGTGCCAGCAGCTTAAAGGGACAGGATGACGAGCAGTACTTC.

This chain uses TRBV19 with TRBJ2-2; 9 bases align to TRBD1. There are 13 residues in the CDR3. Germline values: CDR1 LNHDA, CDR2 SQIVND (reference sequence). The ends lost 9 bases at V and 7 bases at J; junction bases unmatched: 6. The CDR3 DNA follows: TGTGCCAGCCACAGGGGGCGCGGCGGGGAGCTGTTTTTT. Its translation: CASHRGRGGELFF.

This clone was seen more than once but under ten times. This sequence joins TRBV6-1 and TRBJ2-7, with D possibly being TRBD2 (5 bases). Trimming cost V 4 bases and J 4 bases, with 14 bases left between them. CDR3 length: 14 amino acids. In germline, CDR1 is MNHNS, CDR2 SASEGT. CDR3 sequence: CASSVGATPYEQYF. As DNA, the CDR3 is TGTGCCAGCAGTGTGGGAGCGACACCTTACGAGCAGTACTTC.

This clone was picked up one time. J is TRBJ2-5 and V is TRBV14, with TRBD2 matching 7 bases. Looked up from germline, CDR1 is SGHDN and CDR2 is FVKESK. This CDR3 contains 19 residues. With 0 bases clipped from V and 0 bases from J, the junction kept 13 bases outside the gene matches. Here the CDR3 DNA reads TGTGCCAGCAGCCAAGAGCCACTAGCGCTAGTTCCCGACCAAGAGACCCAGTACTTC. Its protein is CASSQEPLALVPDQETQYF.